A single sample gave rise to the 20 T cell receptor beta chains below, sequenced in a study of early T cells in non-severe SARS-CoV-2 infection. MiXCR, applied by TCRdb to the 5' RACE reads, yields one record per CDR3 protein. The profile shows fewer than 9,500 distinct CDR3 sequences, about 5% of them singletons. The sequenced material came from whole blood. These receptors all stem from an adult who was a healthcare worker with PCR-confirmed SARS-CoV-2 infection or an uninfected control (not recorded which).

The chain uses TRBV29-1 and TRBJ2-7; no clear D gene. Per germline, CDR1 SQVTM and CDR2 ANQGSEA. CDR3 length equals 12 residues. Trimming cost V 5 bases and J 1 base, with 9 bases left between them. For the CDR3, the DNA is TGCAGCGTTCTGACACCATCCTACGAGCAGTACGTC. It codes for CSVLTPSYEQYV.

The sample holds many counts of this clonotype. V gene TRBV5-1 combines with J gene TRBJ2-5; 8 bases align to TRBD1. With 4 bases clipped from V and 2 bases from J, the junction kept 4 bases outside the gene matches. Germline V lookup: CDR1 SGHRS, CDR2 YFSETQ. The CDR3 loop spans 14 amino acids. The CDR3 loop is CASSRGQEQETQYF. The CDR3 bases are TGCGCCAGCAGCAGGGGACAGGAACAAGAGACCCAGTACTTC. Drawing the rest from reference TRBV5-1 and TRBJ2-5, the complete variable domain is KAGVTQTPRYLIKTRGQQVTLSCSPISGHRSVSWYQQTPGQGLQFLFEYFSETQRNKGNFPGRFSGRQFSNSRSEMNVSTLELGDSALYLCASSRGQEQETQYFGPGTRLLVL.

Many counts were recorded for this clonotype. The CDR3 sequence is CSAGVFAGGTDTQYF. The CDR3 coding sequence is TGCAGTGCTGGGGTATTCGCGGGAGGCACAGATACGCAGTATTTT. This chain connects TRBV20-1 to TRBJ2-3; 7 bases are a match to TRBD2. Germline V gene sequence: CDR1 DFQATT, CDR2 SNEGSKA (reference sequence). V lost 5 bases, J lost 1 base, and 9 bases stayed unmatched. CDR3 length: 15 residues.

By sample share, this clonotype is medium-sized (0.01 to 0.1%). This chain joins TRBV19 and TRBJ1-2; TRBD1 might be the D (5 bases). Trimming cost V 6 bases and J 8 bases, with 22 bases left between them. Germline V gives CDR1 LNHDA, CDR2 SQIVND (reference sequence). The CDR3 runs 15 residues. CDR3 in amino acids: CASSGIPAGGGGYTF. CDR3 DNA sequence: TGTGCCAGTAGCGGGATTCCCGCCGGGGGAGGAGGCTACACCTTC.

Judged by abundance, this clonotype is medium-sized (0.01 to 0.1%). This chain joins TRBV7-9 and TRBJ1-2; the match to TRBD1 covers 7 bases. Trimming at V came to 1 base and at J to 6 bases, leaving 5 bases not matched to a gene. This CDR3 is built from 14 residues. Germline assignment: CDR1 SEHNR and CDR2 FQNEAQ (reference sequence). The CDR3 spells CASSLGSGGDGYTF. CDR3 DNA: TGTGCCAGCAGCTTAGGCTCAGGGGGGGATGGCTACACCTTC.

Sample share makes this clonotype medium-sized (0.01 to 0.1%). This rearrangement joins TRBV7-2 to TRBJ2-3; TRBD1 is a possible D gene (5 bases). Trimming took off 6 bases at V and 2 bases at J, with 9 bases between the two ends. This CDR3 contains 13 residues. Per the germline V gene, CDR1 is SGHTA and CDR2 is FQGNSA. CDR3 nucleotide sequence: TGTGCCAGCAGGCAGGGCATCACAGATACGCAGTATTTT. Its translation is CASRQGITDTQYF.

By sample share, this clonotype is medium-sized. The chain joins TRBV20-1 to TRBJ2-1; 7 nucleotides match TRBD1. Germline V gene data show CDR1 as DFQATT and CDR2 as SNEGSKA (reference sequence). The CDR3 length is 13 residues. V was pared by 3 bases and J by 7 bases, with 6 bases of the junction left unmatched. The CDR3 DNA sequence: TGCAGTGCTAGGTCAGGGGGTTTAAATGAGCAGTTCTTC. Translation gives CSARSGGLNEQFF.

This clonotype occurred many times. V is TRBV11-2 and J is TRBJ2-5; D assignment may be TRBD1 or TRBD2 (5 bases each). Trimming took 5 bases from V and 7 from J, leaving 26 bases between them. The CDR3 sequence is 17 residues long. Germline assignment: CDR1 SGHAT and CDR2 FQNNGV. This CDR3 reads CASSGRQPEASKRTQYF. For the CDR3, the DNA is TGTGCCAGCAGCGGGCGACAGCCGGAGGCGAGTAAGAGGACCCAGTACTTC.

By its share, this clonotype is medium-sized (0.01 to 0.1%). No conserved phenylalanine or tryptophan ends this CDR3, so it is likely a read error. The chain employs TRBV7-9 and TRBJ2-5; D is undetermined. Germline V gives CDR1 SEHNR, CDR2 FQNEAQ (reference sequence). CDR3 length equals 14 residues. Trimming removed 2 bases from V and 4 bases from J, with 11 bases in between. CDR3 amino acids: CASSLMPQAETQYS. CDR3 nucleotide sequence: TGTGCCAGCAGCTTAATGCCCCAGGCAGAGACCCAGTACTCC.

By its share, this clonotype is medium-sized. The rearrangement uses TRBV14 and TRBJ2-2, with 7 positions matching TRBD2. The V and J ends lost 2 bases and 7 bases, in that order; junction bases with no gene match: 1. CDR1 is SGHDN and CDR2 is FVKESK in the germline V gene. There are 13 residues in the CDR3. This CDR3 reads CASSQQRGGELFF. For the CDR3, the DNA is TGTGCCAGCAGCCAACAGCGGGGCGGGGAGCTGTTTTTT.

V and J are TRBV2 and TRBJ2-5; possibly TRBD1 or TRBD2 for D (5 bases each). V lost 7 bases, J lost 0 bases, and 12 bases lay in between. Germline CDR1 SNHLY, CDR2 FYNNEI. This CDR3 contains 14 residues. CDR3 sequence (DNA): TGTGCCAGCAAGCCCGGGACCAACCAAGAGACCCAGTACTTC. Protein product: CASKPGTNQETQYF. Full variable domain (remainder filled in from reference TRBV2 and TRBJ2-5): EPEVTQTPSHQVTQMGQEVILRCVPISNHLYFYWYRQILGQKVEFLVSFYNNEISEKSEIFDDQFSVERPDGSNFTLKIRSTKLEDSAMYFCASKPGTNQETQYFGPGTRLLVL.

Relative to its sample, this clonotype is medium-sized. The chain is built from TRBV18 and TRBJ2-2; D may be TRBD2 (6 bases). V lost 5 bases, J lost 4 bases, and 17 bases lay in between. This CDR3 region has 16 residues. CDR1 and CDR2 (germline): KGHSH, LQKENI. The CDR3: CASSTYGGSRTGELFF. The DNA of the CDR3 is TGTGCCAGCTCAACATATGGAGGGAGTCGCACCGGGGAGCTGTTTTTT.

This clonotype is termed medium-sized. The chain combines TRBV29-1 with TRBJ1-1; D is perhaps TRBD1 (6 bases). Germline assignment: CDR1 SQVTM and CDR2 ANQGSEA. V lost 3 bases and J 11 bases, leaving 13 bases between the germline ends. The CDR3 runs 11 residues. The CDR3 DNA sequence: TGCAGCGTTGAGGAAGGGGGACCGGCTTTCTTT. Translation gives CSVEEGGPAFF. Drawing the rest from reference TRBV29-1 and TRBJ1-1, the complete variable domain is SAVISQKPSRDICQRGTSLTIQCQVDSQVTMMFWYRQQPGQSLTLIATANQGSEATYESGFVIDKFPISRPNLTFSTLTVSNMSPEDSSIYLCSVEEGGPAFFGQGTRLTVV.

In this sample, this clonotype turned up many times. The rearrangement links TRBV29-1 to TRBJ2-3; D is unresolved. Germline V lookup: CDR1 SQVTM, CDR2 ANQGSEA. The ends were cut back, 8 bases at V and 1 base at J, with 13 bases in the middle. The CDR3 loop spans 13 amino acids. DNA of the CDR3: TGCAGCTGGAAGAGGAGTGGCACAGATACGCAGTATTTT. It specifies CSWKRSGTDTQYF.

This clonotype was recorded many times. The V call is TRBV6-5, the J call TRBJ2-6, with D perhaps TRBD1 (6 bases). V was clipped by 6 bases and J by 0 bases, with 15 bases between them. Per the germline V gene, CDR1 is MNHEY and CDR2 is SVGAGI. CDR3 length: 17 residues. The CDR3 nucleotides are TGTGCCAGCAGAAGTGCTCAGGGGTTCTCTGGGGCCAACGTCCTGACTTTC. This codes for CASRSAQGFSGANVLTF.

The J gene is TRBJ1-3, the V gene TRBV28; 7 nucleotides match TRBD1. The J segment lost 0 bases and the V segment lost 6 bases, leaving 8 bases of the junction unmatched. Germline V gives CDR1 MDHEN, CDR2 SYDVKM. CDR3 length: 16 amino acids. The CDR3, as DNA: TGTGCCAGCAGCTTACAGGGGATAAGCTCTGGAAACACCATATATTTT. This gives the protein CASSLQGISSGNTIYF.

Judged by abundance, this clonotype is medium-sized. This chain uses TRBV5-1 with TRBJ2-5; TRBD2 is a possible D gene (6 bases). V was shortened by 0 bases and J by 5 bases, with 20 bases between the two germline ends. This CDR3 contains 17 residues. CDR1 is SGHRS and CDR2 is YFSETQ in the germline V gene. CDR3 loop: CASSLEGLLPAGETQYF. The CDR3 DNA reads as TGCGCCAGCAGCTTGGAGGGACTGCTCCCTGCTGGGGAGACCCAGTACTTC.

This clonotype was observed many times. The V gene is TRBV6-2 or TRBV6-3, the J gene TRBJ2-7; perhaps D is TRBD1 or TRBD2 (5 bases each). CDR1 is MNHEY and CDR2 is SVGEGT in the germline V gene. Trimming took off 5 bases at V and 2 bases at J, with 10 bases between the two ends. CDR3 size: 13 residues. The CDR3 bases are TGTGCCAGCAGTCCAGGGAGAGCCTACGAGCAGTACGTC. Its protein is CASSPGRAYEQYV.

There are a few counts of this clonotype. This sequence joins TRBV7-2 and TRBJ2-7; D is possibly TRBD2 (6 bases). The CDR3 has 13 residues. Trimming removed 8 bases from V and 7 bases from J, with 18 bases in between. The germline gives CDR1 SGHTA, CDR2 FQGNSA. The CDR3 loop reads CASPRALGREQYV. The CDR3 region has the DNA TGTGCCAGCCCTCGGGCGCTAGGGAGGGAGCAGTACGTC.

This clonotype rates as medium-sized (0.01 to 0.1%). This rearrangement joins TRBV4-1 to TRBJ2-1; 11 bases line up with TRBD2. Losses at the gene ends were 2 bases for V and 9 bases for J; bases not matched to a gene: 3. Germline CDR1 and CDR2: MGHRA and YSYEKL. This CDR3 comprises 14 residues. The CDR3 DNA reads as TGCGCCAGCAGCCAAAATAGCGGGAGGGGTGAGCAGTTCTTC. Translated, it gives CASSQNSGRGEQFF.